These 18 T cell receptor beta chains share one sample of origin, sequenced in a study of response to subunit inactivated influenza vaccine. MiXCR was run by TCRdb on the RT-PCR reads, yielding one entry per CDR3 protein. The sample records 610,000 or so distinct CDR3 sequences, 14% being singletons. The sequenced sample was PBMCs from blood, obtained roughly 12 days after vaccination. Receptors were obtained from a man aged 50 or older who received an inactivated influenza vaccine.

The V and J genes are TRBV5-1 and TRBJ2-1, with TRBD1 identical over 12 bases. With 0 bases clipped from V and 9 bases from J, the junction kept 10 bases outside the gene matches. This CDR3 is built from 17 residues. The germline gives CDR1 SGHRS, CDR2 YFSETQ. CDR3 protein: CASSLATPGQGAIEQFF. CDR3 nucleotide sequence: TGCGCCAGCAGCTTGGCGACCCCGGGACAGGGGGCTATTGAGCAGTTCTTC.

CDR3 amino acids: CASSQDGGELFF. The CDR3 DNA is TGTGCCAGCAGCCAGGACGGCGGGGAGCTGTTTTTT. The J gene is TRBJ2-2, the V gene TRBV6-2 or TRBV6-3; the D is unclear. With 6 bases removed from V and 7 bases from J, the gap between germline ends came to 9 bases. Germline V CDR1 and CDR2: MNHEY, SVGEGT. This CDR3 is 12 amino acids long.

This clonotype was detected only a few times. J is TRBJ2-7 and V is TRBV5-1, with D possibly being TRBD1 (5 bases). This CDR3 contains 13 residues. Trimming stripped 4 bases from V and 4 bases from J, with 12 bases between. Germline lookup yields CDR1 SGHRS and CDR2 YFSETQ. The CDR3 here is CASSRRTQYEQYF. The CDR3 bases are TGCGCCAGCAGCCGACGGACACAGTACGAGCAGTACTTC.

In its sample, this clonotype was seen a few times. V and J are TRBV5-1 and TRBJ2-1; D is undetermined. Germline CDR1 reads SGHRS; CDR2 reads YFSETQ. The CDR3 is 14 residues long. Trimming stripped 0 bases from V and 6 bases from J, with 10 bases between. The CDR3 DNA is TGCGCCAGCAGCTTGGCAGGATCAGGCAATGAGCAGTTCTTC. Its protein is CASSLAGSGNEQFF.

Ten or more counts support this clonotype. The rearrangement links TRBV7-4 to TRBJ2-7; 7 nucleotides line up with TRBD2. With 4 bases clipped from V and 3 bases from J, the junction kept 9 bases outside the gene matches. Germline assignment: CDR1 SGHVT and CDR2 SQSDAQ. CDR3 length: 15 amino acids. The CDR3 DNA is TGTGCCAGCAGCTCCCTTCGGCTAGCGGACTACGAGCAGTACTTC. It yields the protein CASSSLRLADYEQYF.

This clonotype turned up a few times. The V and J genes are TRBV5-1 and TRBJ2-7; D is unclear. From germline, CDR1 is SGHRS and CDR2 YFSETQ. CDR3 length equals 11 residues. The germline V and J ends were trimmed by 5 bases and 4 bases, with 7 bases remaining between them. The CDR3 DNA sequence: TGCGCCAGCAGGGGTGAGTACGAGCAGTACTTC. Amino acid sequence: CASRGEYEQYF.

For the CDR3, the DNA is TGTGCCAGCAGTGGACTAGCGATGAGCTCCTACAATGAGCAGTTCTTC. This encodes CASSGLAMSSYNEQFF. The chain combines TRBV6-1 with TRBJ2-1, with 8 bases lining up with TRBD2. This CDR3 is 16 amino acids long. After removal of 4 bases from V and 0 bases from J, the junction contained 5 bases not matched to a gene. Germline assignment: CDR1 MNHNS and CDR2 SASEGT.

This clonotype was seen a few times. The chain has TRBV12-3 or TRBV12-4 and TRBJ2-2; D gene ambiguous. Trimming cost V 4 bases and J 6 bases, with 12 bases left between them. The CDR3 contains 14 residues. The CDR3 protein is CASSSPLFSGELFF. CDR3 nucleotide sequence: TGTGCCAGCAGTTCCCCCCTGTTCTCCGGGGAGCTGTTTTTT.

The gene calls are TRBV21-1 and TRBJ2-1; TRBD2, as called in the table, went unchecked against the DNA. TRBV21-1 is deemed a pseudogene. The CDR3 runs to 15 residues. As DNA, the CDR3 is TGTGCCAGCAGCAAACCGGGACTAGCTTACAATGAGCAGTTCTTC. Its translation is CASSKPGLAYNEQFF.

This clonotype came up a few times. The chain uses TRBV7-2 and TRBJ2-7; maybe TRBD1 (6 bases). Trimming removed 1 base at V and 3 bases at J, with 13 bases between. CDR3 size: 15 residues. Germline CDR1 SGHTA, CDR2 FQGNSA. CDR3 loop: CASSLGQGNFYEQYF. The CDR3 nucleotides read TGTGCCAGCAGCTTAGGCCAGGGGAATTTCTACGAGCAGTACTTC.

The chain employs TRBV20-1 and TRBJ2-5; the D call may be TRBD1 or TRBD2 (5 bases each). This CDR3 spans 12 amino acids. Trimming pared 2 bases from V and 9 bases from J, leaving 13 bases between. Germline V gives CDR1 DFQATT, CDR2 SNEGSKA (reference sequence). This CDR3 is CSARPGKGAQYF. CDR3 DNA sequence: TGCAGTGCTAGACCGGGGAAAGGGGCCCAGTACTTC.

The CDR3 is CASSYPGTGVDTQYF. The CDR3 DNA follows: TGTGCCAGCAGCTATCCCGGGACAGGGGTAGATACGCAGTATTTT. This rearrangement joins TRBV11-2 to TRBJ2-3; 10 nucleotides line up with TRBD1. The CDR3 extends over 15 amino acids. Losses at the gene ends were 4 bases for V and 5 bases for J; bases not matched to a gene: 6. Germline CDR1 SGHAT, CDR2 FQNNGV.

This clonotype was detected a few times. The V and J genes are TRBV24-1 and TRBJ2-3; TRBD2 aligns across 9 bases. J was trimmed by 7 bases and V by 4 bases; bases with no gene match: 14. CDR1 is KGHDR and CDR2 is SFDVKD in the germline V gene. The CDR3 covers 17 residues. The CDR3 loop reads CATSEPLLAGERNTQYF. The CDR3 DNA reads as TGTGCCACCAGTGAACCTTTATTAGCGGGAGAGAGGAATACGCAGTATTTT.

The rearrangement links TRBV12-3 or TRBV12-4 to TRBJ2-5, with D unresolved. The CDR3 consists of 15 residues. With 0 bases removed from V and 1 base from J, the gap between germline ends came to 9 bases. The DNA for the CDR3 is TGTGCCAGCAGTTTAGCGGGTCGTTTCCAAGAGACCCAGTACTTC. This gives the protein CASSLAGRFQETQYF.

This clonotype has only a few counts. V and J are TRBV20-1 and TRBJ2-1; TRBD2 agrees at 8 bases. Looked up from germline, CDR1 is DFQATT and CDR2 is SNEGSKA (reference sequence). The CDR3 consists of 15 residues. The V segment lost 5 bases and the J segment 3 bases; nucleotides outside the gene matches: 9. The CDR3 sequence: CSARLTSGFYNEQFF. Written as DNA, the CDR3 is TGCAGTGCTCGACTAACTAGCGGTTTCTACAATGAGCAGTTCTTC.

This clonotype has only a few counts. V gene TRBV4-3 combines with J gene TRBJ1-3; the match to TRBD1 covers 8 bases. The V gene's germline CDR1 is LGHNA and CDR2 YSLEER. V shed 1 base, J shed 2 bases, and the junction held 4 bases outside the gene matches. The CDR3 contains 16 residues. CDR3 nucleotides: TGCGCCAGCAGCCAAGCCACAGGGGGAACTGGAAACACCATATATTTT. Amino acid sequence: CASSQATGGTGNTIYF.

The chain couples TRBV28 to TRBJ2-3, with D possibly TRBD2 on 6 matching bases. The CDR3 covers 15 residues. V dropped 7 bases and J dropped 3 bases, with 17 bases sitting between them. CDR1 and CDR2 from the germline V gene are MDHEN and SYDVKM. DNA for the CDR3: TGTGCCAGCACCGGATTAGGACGGGAGACAGATACGCAGTATTTT. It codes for CASTGLGRETDTQYF.

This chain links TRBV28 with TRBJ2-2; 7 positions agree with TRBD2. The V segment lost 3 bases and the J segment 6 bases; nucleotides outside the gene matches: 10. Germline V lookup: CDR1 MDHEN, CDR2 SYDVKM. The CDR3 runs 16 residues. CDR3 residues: CASSFRREIVPGELFF. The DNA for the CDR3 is TGTGCCAGCAGTTTCCGGCGGGAGATAGTTCCCGGGGAGCTGTTTTTT.